The sample holds one count of the clone carrying this TCR beta chain. This record belongs to a study of cytomegalovirus exposure and HLA in healthy donors. PCR amplification relied on 60 Vbeta primers (plus 13 Jbeta primers). TCRdb's copy holds only in-frame clones and misses some; the assay was immunoSEQ multiplex PCR. This table holds 90,000 to 120,000 clones, 82% found once. Germline CDR1 is MNHEY and CDR2 is SMNVEV (reference sequence). The CDR3 runs to 14 residues. Unmatched junction bases numbered 6, after V lost 5 bases and J lost 5 bases. The clonotype comes from a young man in good health and CMV-seropositive. What was sequenced was PBMCs. The chain employs TRBV27 and TRBJ1-2, with 9 nucleotides matching TRBD1. This CDR3 is CASSPGTGNYGYTF. The CDR3 coding sequence is TGTGCCAGCAGTCCCGGGACAGGGAATTATGGCTACACCTTC.